These 26 T cell receptor beta chains came from one sample sequenced in a study of blood T cells in healthy people across ages. PCR was performed a second time for roughly 7 to 11 cycles using a sample-barcoded 5' primer and a J-beta primer mix. TCRdb re-derived calls from the 5' RACE reads in MiXCR, one entry per CDR3 protein. The data hold some 710,000 distinct CDR3 sequences, with 22% observed a single time. Input material: blood. All receptors derive from a man aged 65 to 85 in good health.

This clonotype was seen a handful of times. V usage is TRBV7-9 and J usage is TRBJ2-2; a weak D match, TRBD2 (6 bases). V was trimmed by 5 bases and J by 7 bases, leaving 23 bases between them. Germline CDR1 is SEHNR and CDR2 is FQNEAQ (reference sequence). The CDR3 covers 17 residues. Written as DNA, the CDR3 is TGTGCCAGCAGCCCATTTGGGACTTTCCGGAGGGGCGGGGAGCTGTTTTTT. Residues: CASSPFGTFRRGGELFF.

This clonotype was detected ten times or more. V usage is TRBV29-1 and J usage is TRBJ2-3; D possibly corresponds to TRBD1 (5 bases). Deletions cut 6 bases from V and 1 base from J, with 17 bases between. Looked up from germline, CDR1 is SQVTM and CDR2 is ANQGSEA. This CDR3 comprises 15 residues. CDR3: CSVATTVRGTDTQYF. CDR3 sequence (DNA): TGCAGCGTCGCTACAACAGTCAGGGGCACAGATACGCAGTATTTT.

This CDR3 reads CASSHLGTHEQYF. The DNA of the CDR3 is TGTGCCAGCAGCCATCTCGGCACCCACGAGCAGTACTTC. The gene calls are TRBV3-1 and TRBJ2-7; D remains unclear. Germline CDR1 reads LGHDT; CDR2 reads YNNKEL (reference sequence). V gave up 3 bases and J gave up 5 bases, with 11 bases separating them. The CDR3 contains 13 residues.

There are a few counts of this clonotype. The chain recombines TRBV5-1 with TRBJ2-5, with TRBD1 matching 9 bases. This CDR3 spans 15 amino acids. V was pared by 4 bases and J by 5 bases, with 9 bases of the junction left unmatched. CDR1 and CDR2 from the germline V gene are SGHRS and YFSETQ. Here the CDR3 reads CASSTTGGLWETQYF. The CDR3 bases are TGCGCCAGCAGCACTACAGGGGGCCTTTGGGAGACCCAGTACTTC.

With regard to this clonotype: Possible read error: a much larger clone is one base away. The chain recombines TRBV20-1 with TRBJ1-2; no reliable D call. Germline CDR1 and CDR2: DFQATT and SNEGSKA (reference sequence). Deletions cut 1 base from V and 7 bases from J, with 1 base between. The CDR3 has 9 residues. As DNA, the CDR3 is TGCAGTGCTAGAGTTGGCTACACCTTC. It translates to CSARVGYTF.

This chain connects TRBV7-7 to TRBJ2-1, with 8 positions matching TRBD2. V trimming: 1 base; J trimming: 10 bases; junction bases outside the gene matches: 9. The germline CDR1 and CDR2 sequences are SSHAT and FNYEAQ (reference sequence). The CDR3 spans 15 residues. CDR3 region: CASSLDDGGAREQFF. DNA for the CDR3: TGTGCCAGCAGCTTAGATGACGGGGGGGCAAGGGAGCAGTTCTTC.

This clonotype was found a few times. The gene calls are TRBV6-5 and TRBJ2-3, with D unresolved. CDR1 is MNHEY and CDR2 is SVGAGI in the germline V gene. Trimming took 2 bases from V and 3 from J, leaving 18 bases between them. This CDR3 region has 17 residues. The CDR3 region has the DNA TGTGCCAGCAGTTACGTGGCTAGGAAAGGTCTGACAGATACGCAGTATTTT. It codes for CASSYVARKGLTDTQYF.

The table lists this clonotype with a few counts. The genes are TRBV28 and TRBJ1-5; D remains unclear. The ends were cut back, 8 bases at V and 9 bases at J, with 8 bases in the middle. The CDR3 runs to 10 residues. Germline V gene data show CDR1 as MDHEN and CDR2 as SYDVKM. CDR3 in amino acids: CASHDMPQHF. In DNA, the CDR3 is TGTGCCAGCCACGATATGCCCCAGCATTTT.

This clonotype showed up just a few times. The CDR3 bases are TGTGCCAGCAGTTTTGAATGGGGGGATGGCTACACCTTC. Encoded protein: CASSFEWGDGYTF. The rearrangement uses TRBV12-3 or TRBV12-4 and TRBJ1-2; a possible D gene is TRBD1 (5 bases). Trimming removed 3 bases from V and 6 bases from J, with 11 bases in between. The CDR3 extends over 13 amino acids.

This clonotype was seen a few times. The chain employs TRBV9 and TRBJ2-7; D not resolved. This CDR3 spans 10 amino acids. V dropped 3 bases and J dropped 4 bases, with 2 bases sitting between them. CDR1 and CDR2 from the germline V gene are SGDLS and YYNGEE. This CDR3 is CASSGYEQYV. The CDR3 DNA sequence: TGTGCCAGCAGCGGATACGAGCAGTACGTC.

There are a few counts of this clonotype. V usage is TRBV24-1 and J usage is TRBJ2-1; 8 positions agree with TRBD1. V lost 5 bases to trimming and J lost 6 bases; unmatched junction nucleotides: 11. This CDR3 contains 16 residues. The germline V gene has CDR1 KGHDR and CDR2 SFDVKD. Written as DNA, the CDR3 is TGTGCCACCAGTGGCCCCGGACAGGGAAAACCCAATGAGCAGTTCTTC. Encoded protein: CATSGPGQGKPNEQFF.

This rearrangement joins TRBV9 to TRBJ1-1; no clear D gene. The V gene lost 0 bases and the J gene lost 1 base, with 13 bases spanning the gap. The germline V gene encodes CDR1 SGDLS and CDR2 YYNGEE. This CDR3 comprises 16 residues. CDR3 in DNA: TGTGCCAGCAGCGTAGGAGGAGTTGGTAGGAACACTGAAGCTTTCTTT. Protein product: CASSVGGVGRNTEAFF.

This clonotype was observed a few times. The chain carries TRBV10-3 and TRBJ2-3; possible D gene TRBD2, 6 bases. Germline CDR1 is ENHRY and CDR2 is SYGVKD. The CDR3 extends over 15 amino acids. V was pared by 2 bases and J by 4 bases, with 13 bases between. The CDR3 region has the DNA TGTGCCATCAGTGAGAATGCGGGAAGGTCAGATACGCAGTATTTT. The encoded protein is CAISENAGRSDTQYF.

CDR3 DNA: TGCAGTGCTAGAATCGCCGGGACAGGAGGTACTGAAAAACTGTTTTTT. It encodes CSARIAGTGGTEKLFF. This chain uses TRBV20-1 with TRBJ1-4; 8 bases agree with TRBD1. The CDR3 runs to 16 residues. J lost 7 bases, V lost 2 bases, and 12 bases had no gene match. Germline V gene sequence: CDR1 DFQATT, CDR2 SNEGSKA (reference sequence).

Concerning this clonotype: One end of the junction fails to match germline, which may point to a read error. The genes are TRBV11-2 and TRBJ2-7; 7 bases agree with TRBD1. The CDR3 loop spans 15 amino acids. From germline, CDR1 is SGHAT and CDR2 FQNNGV. The DNA of the CDR3 is TGTACCAGCAGCTTAGGCAACAGGGGCTCCTACGAGCAGTACTTC. It translates to CTSSLGNRGSYEQYF. The variable domain in full, with the rest retrieved from reference TRBV11-2 and TRBJ2-7, is EAGVAQSPRYKIIEKRQSVAFWCNPISGHATLYWYQQILGQGPKLLIQFQNNGVVDDSQLPKDRFSAERLKGVDSTLKIQPAKLEDSAVYLCTSSLGNRGSYEQYFGPGTRLTVT.

This clonotype was found a few times. The DNA of the CDR3 is TGCAGCGTGGACAGGGGCTCCTACAATGAGCAGTTCTTC. As protein: CSVDRGSYNEQFF. This chain uses TRBV29-1 with TRBJ2-1; 9 nucleotides line up with TRBD1. This CDR3 spans 13 amino acids. Germline V gene data show CDR1 as SQVTM and CDR2 as ANQGSEA. Trimming removed 6 bases from V and 0 bases from J; junction bases left unmatched: 0.

The chain combines TRBV7-9 with TRBJ1-4, with TRBD1 matching over 8 bases. V was pared by 3 bases and J by 8 bases, with 8 bases of the junction left unmatched. Germline CDR1 SEHNR, CDR2 FQNEAQ (reference sequence). The CDR3 is 15 residues long. CDR3 protein: CASSLGNRGDEKLFF. The CDR3 bases are TGTGCCAGCAGCTTGGGGAACAGGGGGGACGAAAAACTGTTTTTT.

This clonotype has just a few counts. The chain links TRBV12-3 or TRBV12-4 to TRBJ2-3, with TRBD1 matching over 9 bases. Trimming removed 5 bases from V and 7 bases from J; junction bases left unmatched: 4. This CDR3 is built from 13 residues. The CDR3 region has the DNA TGTGCCAGCAGTCCGGGACAGGGAAATACGCAGTATTTT. Its translation: CASSPGQGNTQYF.

The chain uses TRBV20-1 and TRBJ2-5, with D unclear. The J call is doubtful: the DNA matches TRBJ2-7 better. The CDR3 contains 10 residues. Germline CDR1 reads DFQATT; CDR2 reads SNEGSKA (reference sequence). The chain's CDR3 is CSAHFYEQYF. The CDR3, as DNA: TGCAGTGCGCATTTCTACGAGCAGTACTTC.

This clonotype was counted only a few times. V usage is TRBV20-1 and J usage is TRBJ2-3, with 15 bases identical to TRBD2. After removal of 6 bases from V and 2 bases from J, the junction contained 15 bases not matched to a gene. The germline V gene encodes CDR1 DFQATT and CDR2 SNEGSKA (reference sequence). The CDR3 is 19 residues long. CDR3 sequence: CSAAPAGTSGGTNTDTQYF. The DNA for the CDR3 is TGCAGTGCGGCCCCAGCAGGGACTAGCGGGGGGACTAACACAGATACGCAGTATTTT.

This clonotype was seen a few times. The chain has TRBV3-1 and TRBJ2-3, with D maybe TRBD2 (5 bases). The CDR3 loop spans 14 amino acids. Germline V gene sequence: CDR1 LGHDT, CDR2 YNNKEL (reference sequence). Trimming removed 0 bases from V and 5 bases from J, with 9 bases in between. CDR3 amino acids: CASSQDLAGDTQYF. For the CDR3, the DNA is TGTGCCAGCAGCCAAGATCTTGCGGGAGATACGCAGTATTTT.

The chain's CDR3 is CASSTHLKQGGKLFF. As DNA, the CDR3 is TGTGCCAGTAGTACCCACCTAAAACAGGGCGGGAAACTGTTTTTT. The chain joins TRBV19 to TRBJ1-4; D perhaps matches TRBD1 (6 bases). The CDR3 spans 15 residues. Looked up from germline, CDR1 is LNHDA and CDR2 is SQIVND (reference sequence). V was pared by 4 bases and J by 11 bases, with 20 bases between.

This clonotype turned up a few times. The chain recombines TRBV27 with TRBJ2-3, with D possibly matching TRBD2 (6 bases). V lost 5 bases and J lost 4, with 19 bases in between. CDR1 is MNHEY, CDR2 SMNVEV, per germline (reference sequence). This CDR3 region has 16 residues. CDR3 in amino acids: CASSASRRGGPDTQYF. The CDR3, as DNA: TGTGCCAGCAGTGCAAGTAGGAGGGGCGGCCCAGATACGCAGTATTTT.

J is TRBJ1-1 and V is TRBV4-1; a possible D gene is TRBD1 (5 bases). This CDR3 comprises 15 residues. Trimming left V 4 bases short and J 0 bases short, with 12 bases between. Germline lookup yields CDR1 MGHRA and CDR2 YSYEKL. The CDR3 reads CASSLDQGMNTEAFF. For the CDR3, the DNA is TGCGCCAGCAGCCTAGACCAGGGAATGAACACTGAAGCTTTCTTT.

The J gene is TRBJ1-2, the V gene TRBV20-1; 10 bases match TRBD1. This CDR3 spans 15 amino acids. With 2 bases clipped from V and 4 bases from J, the junction kept 7 bases outside the gene matches. Germline V lookup: CDR1 DFQATT, CDR2 SNEGSKA (reference sequence). Written as DNA, the CDR3 is TGCAGTGCTAGACATAAAGGACAGGGGGTCTATGGCTACACCTTC. Encoded protein: CSARHKGQGVYGYTF.

The V and J genes are TRBV6-5 and TRBJ2-7, with D possibly matching TRBD1 (6 bases). CDR3 length equals 12 residues. V was trimmed by 8 bases and J by 1 base, leaving 9 bases between them. Germline V lookup: CDR1 MNHEY, CDR2 SVGAGI. The CDR3 nucleotides read TGTGCCAGCGGGACAACTTCCTACGAGCAGTACGTC. Protein product: CASGTTSYEQYV.